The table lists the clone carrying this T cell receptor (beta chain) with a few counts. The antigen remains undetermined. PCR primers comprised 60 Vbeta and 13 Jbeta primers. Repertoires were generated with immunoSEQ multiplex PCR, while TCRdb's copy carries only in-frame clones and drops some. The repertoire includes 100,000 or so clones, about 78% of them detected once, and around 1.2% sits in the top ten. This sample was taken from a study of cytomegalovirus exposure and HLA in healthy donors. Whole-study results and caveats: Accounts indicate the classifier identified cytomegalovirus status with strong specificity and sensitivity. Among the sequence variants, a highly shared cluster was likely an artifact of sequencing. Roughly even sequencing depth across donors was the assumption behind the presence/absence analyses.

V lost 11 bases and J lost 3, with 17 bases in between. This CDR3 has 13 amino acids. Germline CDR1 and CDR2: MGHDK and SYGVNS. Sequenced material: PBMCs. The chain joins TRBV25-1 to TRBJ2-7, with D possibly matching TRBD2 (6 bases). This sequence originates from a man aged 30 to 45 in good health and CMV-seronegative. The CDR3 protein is CAVLAEGGYEQYF. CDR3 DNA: TGTGCCGTCCTGGCGGAGGGAGGCTACGAGCAGTACTTC.